A selection of T cell receptor beta chains follows, all from one sample in a study of T cells in localized non-small cell lung cancer. Assay: immunoSEQ multiplex PCR; the TCRdb copy retains only in-frame clones and omits some. The sample contains roughly 90,000 clones, approximately 90% of which appear only once. The sequencing here drew on PBMCs, taken before any cancer treatment. The receptor source for this set is a woman aged 35-70 years with stage II squamous cell lung carcinoma. Each CDR3 is given with its conserved first and last residue. A D gene is named only where the DNA matches it firmly. Clone size is given for some rows only: seen once, a few or many times, or a class if the clone is expanded.

v_gene	d_gene	abundance	j_gene	CDR3aa	CDR3nt
TRBV5-5	.	.	TRBJ2-5	CASSPDRPWERGETQYF	TGTGCCAGCAGCCCTGACAGGCCGTGGGAAAGGGGGGAGACCCAGTACTTC
TRBV19	.	.	TRBJ2-5	CASRSTLQETQYF	TGTGCCAGTAGGTCGACTCTCCAAGAGACCCAGTACTTC
TRBV29-1	.	.	TRBJ1-6	CSVLRSYNSPLHF	TGCAGCGTTCTGAGGAGCTATAATTCACCCCTCCACTTT
TRBV28	.	.	TRBJ1-4	CASRTANEKLFF	TGTGCCAGCAGAACTGCTAATGAAAAACTGTTTTTT
TRBV5-1	TRBD1	.	TRBJ1-4	CASREDRATNEKLFF	TGCGCCAGCAGGGAGGACAGGGCAACTAATGAAAAACTGTTTTTT
TRBV6-5	.	.	TRBJ2-1	CASSSLLVSYNEQFF	TGTGCCAGCAGTTCTCTCCTGGTTTCCTACAATGAGCAGTTCTTC
TRBV10-2	.	.	TRBJ1-1	CASSESAGTEAFF	TGCGCCAGCAGTGAGTCCGCCGGAACTGAAGCTTTCTTT
TRBV28	.	.	TRBJ2-7	CASQAGRGAPYEQYF	TGTGCCAGCCAGGCCGGCAGGGGTGCCCCCTACGAGCAGTACTTC
TRBV30	.	.	TRBJ1-1	CASGYTEAFF	TGTGCCTCCGGGTACACTGAAGCTTTCTTT
TRBV5-1	.	.	TRBJ1-2	CASSLADSYGYTF	TGCGCCAGCAGCTTGGCGGACAGTTATGGCTACACCTTC
TRBV5-1	.	once	TRBJ1-1	CASSLDGTAFF	TGCGCCAGCAGCTTGGATGGTACAGCTTTCTTT
TRBV4-2	.	.	TRBJ1-1	CASSFRGPQGKNTEAFF	TGTGCCAGCAGCTTTAGGGGTCCCCAGGGAAAAAACACTGAAGCTTTCTTT
TRBV19	TRBD2	.	TRBJ2-5	CASSIKVAGIHQETQYF	TGTGCCAGTAGTATCAAGGTAGCGGGCATACACCAAGAGACCCAGTACTTC
TRBV4-1	TRBD2	.	TRBJ2-4	CASSQDGYPQVRRGGNIQYF	TGCGCCAGCAGCCAAGACGGGTACCCCCAGGTTCGGCGGGGGGGAAACATTCAGTACTTC
TRBV6-1	.	.	TRBJ1-1	CASSEQTNTEAFF	TGTGCCAGCAGTGAACAAACGAACACTGAAGCTTTCTTT
TRBV4-2	TRBD2	.	TRBJ2-5	CASSQATSGRGVETQYF	TGTGCCAGCAGCCAGGCCACTAGCGGGAGAGGAGTTGAGACCCAGTACTTC
TRBV5-4	.	.	TRBJ2-1	CASSARAGEITNNEQFF	TGTGCCAGCAGCGCAAGAGCAGGGGAGATTACAAACAATGAGCAGTTCTTC
TRBV14	TRBD1	.	TRBJ1-1	CASSQLIGDRGGAFF	TGTGCCAGCAGCCAACTTATCGGAGACAGGGGGGGAGCTTTCTTT
TRBV5-4	.	.	TRBJ2-2	CASSLPEGPNTGELFF	TGTGCCAGCAGCCTCCCGGAGGGACCGAACACCGGGGAGCTGTTTTTT
TRBV4-2	TRBD2	.	TRBJ2-1	CASSQVSGGSSYNEQFF	TGTGCCAGCAGCCAAGTTAGCGGGGGCAGCTCCTACAATGAGCAGTTCTTC
TRBV11-2	.	.	TRBJ2-7	CASSLDPWTYEQYF	TGTGCCAGCAGCTTAGATCCTTGGACCTACGAGCAGTACTTC
TRBV9	TRBD2	.	TRBJ2-1	CASSTPRSSGRASDEQFF	TGTGCCAGCAGCACACCTCGGTCTAGCGGGAGGGCCTCTGATGAGCAGTTCTTC
TRBV5-8	.	.	TRBJ1-5	CASSSAGAQPQHF	TGTGCCAGCAGCTCGGCAGGGGCTCAGCCCCAGCATTTT
TRBV5-1	TRBD2	.	TRBJ2-7	CASSWTSGYEQYF	TGCGCCAGCAGCTGGACTAGCGGCTACGAGCAGTACTTC
TRBV5-1	.	.	TRBJ1-1	CASRLGGREAEAFF	TGCGCCAGCAGATTGGGGGGGCGAGAGGCTGAAGCTTTCTTT
TRBV6-6	TRBD2	.	TRBJ2-3	CASSYLGLAGGDTQYF	TGTGCCAGCAGTTACTTGGGACTAGCGGGAGGGGATACGCAGTATTTT
TRBV7-9	.	.	TRBJ1-1	CASSSQGPRRTEAFF	TGTGCCAGCAGCTCGCAGGGGCCCCGGCGTACTGAAGCTTTCTTT
TRBV5-1	TRBD1	.	TRBJ2-3	CASSLARQGASDTQYF	TGCGCCAGCAGCTTGGCCCGTCAGGGGGCTTCGGATACGCAGTATTTT
TRBV6-1	.	.	TRBJ2-6	CASQKGAGANVLTF	TGTGCCTCCCAGAAGGGGGCTGGGGCCAACGTCCTGACTTTC